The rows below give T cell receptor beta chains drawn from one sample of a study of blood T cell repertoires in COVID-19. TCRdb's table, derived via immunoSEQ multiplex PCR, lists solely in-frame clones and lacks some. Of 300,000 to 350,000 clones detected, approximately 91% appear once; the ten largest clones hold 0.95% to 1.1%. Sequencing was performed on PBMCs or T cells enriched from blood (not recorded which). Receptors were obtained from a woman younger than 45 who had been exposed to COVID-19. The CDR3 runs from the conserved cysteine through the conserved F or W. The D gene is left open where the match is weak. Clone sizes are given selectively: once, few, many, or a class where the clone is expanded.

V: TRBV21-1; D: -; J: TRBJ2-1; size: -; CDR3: CASSFHRGRANEQFF; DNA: TGTGCCAGCAGCTTCCACAGGGGGCGCGCGAATGAGCAGTTCTTC
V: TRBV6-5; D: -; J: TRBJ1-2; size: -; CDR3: CASRAGDHLRGYTF; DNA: TGTGCCAGCAGGGCAGGGGATCACCTTAGAGGCTACACCTTC
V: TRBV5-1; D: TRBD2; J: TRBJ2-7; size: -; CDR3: CASNRGTLAGNYEQYF; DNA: TGCGCCAGCAACAGGGGAACCCTAGCGGGGAACTACGAGCAGTACTTC
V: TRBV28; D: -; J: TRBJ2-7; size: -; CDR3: CASSLGGAGDYEQYF; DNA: TGTGCCAGCAGTTTAGGGGGGGCAGGGGACTACGAGCAGTACTTC
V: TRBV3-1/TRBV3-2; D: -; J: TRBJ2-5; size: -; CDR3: CASSQGAGDQETQYF; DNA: TGTGCCAGCAGCCAGGGGGCGGGGGATCAAGAGACCCAGTACTTC
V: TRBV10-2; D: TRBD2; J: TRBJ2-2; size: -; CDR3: CASSESSGRIGTGELFF; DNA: TGCGCCAGCAGTGAGAGTAGCGGGAGAATCGGCACCGGGGAGCTGTTTTTT
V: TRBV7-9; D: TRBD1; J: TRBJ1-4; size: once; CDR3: CASSLTGGGNEKLFF; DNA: TGTGCCAGCAGCCTGACAGGGGGCGGGAATGAAAAACTGTTTTTT
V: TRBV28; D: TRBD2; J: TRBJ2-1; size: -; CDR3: CASRIPGLDMGEQFF; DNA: TGTGCCAGCAGAATTCCGGGACTAGATATGGGCGAGCAGTTCTTC
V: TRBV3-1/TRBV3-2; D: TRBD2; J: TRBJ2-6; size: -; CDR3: CASSQGSGRAGANVLTF; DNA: TGTGCCAGCAGCCAAGGGAGTGGGAGGGCTGGGGCCAACGTCCTGACTTTC
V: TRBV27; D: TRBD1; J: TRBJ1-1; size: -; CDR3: CASSTGAMNTEAFF; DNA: TGTGCCAGCAGTACAGGGGCCATGAACACTGAAGCTTTCTTT
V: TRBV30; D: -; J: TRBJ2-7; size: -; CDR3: CAWDTGSEYEQYF; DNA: TGTGCCTGGGACACCGGGAGTGAATACGAGCAGTACTTC
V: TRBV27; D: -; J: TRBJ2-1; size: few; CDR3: CASSYRRGKQFF; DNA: TGTGCCAGCAGTTACCGCAGGGGAAAGCAGTTCTTC
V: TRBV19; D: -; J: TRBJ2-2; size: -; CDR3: CASIKGVNTGELFF; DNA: TGTGCCAGTATTAAGGGGGTGAACACCGGGGAGCTGTTTTTT
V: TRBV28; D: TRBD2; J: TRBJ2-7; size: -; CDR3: CASSFPVRQASGRSSYEQYF; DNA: TGTGCCAGCAGTTTCCCTGTCCGTCAGGCTAGCGGGAGGAGTTCCTACGAGCAGTACTTC
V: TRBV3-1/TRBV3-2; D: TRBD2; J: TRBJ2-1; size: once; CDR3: CASSPGTSGGRTLNEQFF; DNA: TGTGCCAGCAGCCCAGGGACTAGCGGGGGCCGTACTCTTAATGAGCAGTTCTTC
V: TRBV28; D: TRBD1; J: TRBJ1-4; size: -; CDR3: CASTPTGNEKLFF; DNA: TGTGCCAGCACCCCGACAGGGAATGAAAAACTGTTTTTT
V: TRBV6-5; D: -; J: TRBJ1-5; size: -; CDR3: CASIPGAGSNQPQHF; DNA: TGTGCCAGCATTCCCGGCGCAGGGAGCAATCAGCCCCAGCATTTT
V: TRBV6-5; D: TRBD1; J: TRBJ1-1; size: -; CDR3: CASSSRTGLTEAFF; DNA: TGTGCCAGCAGTTCACGGACAGGACTCACTGAAGCTTTCTTT
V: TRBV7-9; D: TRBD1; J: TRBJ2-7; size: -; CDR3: CASSLLTGGEDEQYF; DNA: TGTGCCAGCAGCTTATTAACAGGGGGCGAGGACGAGCAGTACTTC
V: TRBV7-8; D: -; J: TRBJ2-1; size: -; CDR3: CASSLMQGSLGNEQFF; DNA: TGTGCCAGCAGCTTAATGCAGGGAAGTTTAGGGAATGAGCAGTTCTTC
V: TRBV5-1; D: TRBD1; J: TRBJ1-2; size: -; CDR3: CASRTGMVNYGYTF; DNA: TGCGCCAGCCGGACAGGGATGGTGAACTATGGCTACACCTTC
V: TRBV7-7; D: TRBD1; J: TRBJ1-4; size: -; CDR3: CASSPRQGGNEKLFF; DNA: TGTGCTAGCAGCCCAAGACAGGGGGGGAATGAAAAACTGTTTTTT
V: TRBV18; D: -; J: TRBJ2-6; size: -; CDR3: CASSPPVGSGANVLTF; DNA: TGTGCCAGCTCACCACCGGTCGGGTCTGGGGCCAACGTCCTGACTTTC
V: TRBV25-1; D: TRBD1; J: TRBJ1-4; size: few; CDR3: CASTWNRGNEKLFF; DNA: TGTGCCAGCACCTGGAACAGGGGTAATGAAAAACTGTTTTTT
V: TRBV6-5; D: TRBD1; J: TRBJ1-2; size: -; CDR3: CASSFEQTGHYGYTF; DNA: TGTGCCAGCAGTTTCGAACAGACAGGGCACTATGGCTACACCTTC
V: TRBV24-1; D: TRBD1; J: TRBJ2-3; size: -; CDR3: CATSDPGQGATDTQYF; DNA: TGTGCCACCAGTGATCCGGGACAGGGGGCAACAGATACGCAGTATTTT
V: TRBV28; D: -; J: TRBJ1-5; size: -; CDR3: CASSPRGGGNQPQHF; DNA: TGTGCCAGCAGTCCCCGAGGGGGTGGCAATCAGCCCCAGCATTTT
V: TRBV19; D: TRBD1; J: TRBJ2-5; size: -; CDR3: CASSILRDRGRETQYF; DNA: TGTGCCAGTAGTATCCTCCGGGACAGGGGTAGGGAGACCCAGTACTTC
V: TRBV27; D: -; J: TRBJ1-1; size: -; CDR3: CASNPVRFGGAAEAFF; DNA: TGTGCCAGCAACCCGGTGAGGTTCGGGGGGGCGGCTGAAGCTTTCTTT
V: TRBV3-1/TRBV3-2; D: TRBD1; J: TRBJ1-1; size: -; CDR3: CASSQGETGINTEAFF; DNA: TGTGCCAGCAGCCAAGGCGAGACAGGGATCAACACTGAAGCTTTCTTT
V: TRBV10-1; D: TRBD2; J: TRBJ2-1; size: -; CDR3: CASSEETSGFNNEQFF; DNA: TGCGCCAGCAGTGAGGAGACTAGCGGGTTCAACAATGAGCAGTTCTTC
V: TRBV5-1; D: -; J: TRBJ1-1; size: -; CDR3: CASRLGRAYTEAFF; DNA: TGCGCCAGCAGGTTGGGGAGGGCGTACACTGAAGCTTTCTTT
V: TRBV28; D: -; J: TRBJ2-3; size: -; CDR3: CASTKGESDTQYF; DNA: TGTGCCAGCACAAAAGGAGAATCAGATACGCAGTATTTT
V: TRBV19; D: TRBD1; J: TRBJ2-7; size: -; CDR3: CASSIPGQVGEQYF; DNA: TGTGCCAGTAGTATCCCGGGACAGGTCGGCGAGCAGTACTTC
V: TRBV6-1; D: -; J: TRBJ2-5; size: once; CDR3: CASSEGPGQETQYF; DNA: TGTGCCAGCAGTGAAGGGCCGGGACAAGAGACCCAGTACTTC
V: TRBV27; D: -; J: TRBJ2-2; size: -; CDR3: CASSLRTGGDTGELFF; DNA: TGTGCCAGCAGTTTACGGACAGGCGGGGACACCGGGGAGCTGTTTTTT
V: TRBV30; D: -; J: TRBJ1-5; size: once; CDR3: CAWSYGDSNQPQHF; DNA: TGTGCCTGGAGTTACGGGGATAGCAATCAGCCCCAGCATTTT
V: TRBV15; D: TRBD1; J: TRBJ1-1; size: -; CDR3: CATSRAETGLNTEAFF; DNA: TGTGCCACCAGCAGAGCGGAGACAGGGTTGAACACTGAAGCTTTCTTT
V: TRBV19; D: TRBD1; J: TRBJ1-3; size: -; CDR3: CASTPKADRAKNTIYF; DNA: TGTGCCAGCACCCCGAAGGCGGACAGGGCAAAGAACACCATATATTTT
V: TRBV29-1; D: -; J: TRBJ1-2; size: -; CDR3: CSDRVTNYGYTF; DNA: TGCAGCGATAGAGTCACTAACTATGGCTACACCTTC
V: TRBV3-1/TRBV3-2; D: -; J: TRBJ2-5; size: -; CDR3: CASSQVDHRVETQYF; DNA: TGTGCCAGCAGCCAAGTGGATCACAGGGTGGAGACCCAGTACTTC
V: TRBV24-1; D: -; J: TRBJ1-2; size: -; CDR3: CATSDMTRGYTF; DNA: TGTGCCACCAGTGATATGACGCGGGGCTACACCTTC
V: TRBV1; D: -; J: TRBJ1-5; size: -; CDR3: CTSRDNRGFGGNQPQHF; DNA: TGCACCAGCAGGGACAACAGGGGATTTGGAGGCAATCAGCCCCAGCATTTT
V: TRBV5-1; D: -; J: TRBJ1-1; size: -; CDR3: CASSFQAMNTEAFF; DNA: TGCGCCAGCAGCTTCCAGGCCATGAACACTGAAGCTTTCTTT
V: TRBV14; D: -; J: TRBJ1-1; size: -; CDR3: CASSQGVMGAMNTEAFF; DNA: TGTGCCAGCAGCCAAGGGGTTATGGGGGCCATGAACACTGAAGCTTTCTTT
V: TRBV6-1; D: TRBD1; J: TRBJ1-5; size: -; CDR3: CASSPGGQVIHF; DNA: TGTGCCAGCAGTCCCGGGGGACAGGTCATCCATTTT
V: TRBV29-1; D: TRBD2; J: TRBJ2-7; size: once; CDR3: CSVPGTSGSGEQYF; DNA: TGCAGCGTCCCCGGGACTAGCGGGAGTGGGGAGCAGTACTTC
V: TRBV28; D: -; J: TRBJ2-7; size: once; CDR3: CASSLSTGWGDEQYF; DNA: TGTGCCAGCAGCTTATCCACAGGGTGGGGTGACGAGCAGTACTTC
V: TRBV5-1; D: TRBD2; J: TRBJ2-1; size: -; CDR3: CATGSGTGNEQFF; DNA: TGCGCCACCGGTAGCGGGACGGGGAATGAGCAGTTCTTC
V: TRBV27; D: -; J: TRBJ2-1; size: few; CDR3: CASSNWRGGSNEQFF; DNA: TGTGCCAGCAGCAACTGGAGGGGTGGCTCCAATGAGCAGTTCTTC
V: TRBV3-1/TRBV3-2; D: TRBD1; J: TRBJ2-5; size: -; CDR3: CASSSRDRPYF; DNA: TGTGCCAGCAGCTCCCGGGACAGACCCTACTTC
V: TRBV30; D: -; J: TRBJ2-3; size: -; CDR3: CARSRQASSTDTQYF; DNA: TGTGCCAGATCCCGACAGGCATCTAGCACAGATACGCAGTATTTT
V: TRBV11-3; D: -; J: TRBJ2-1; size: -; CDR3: CASSAITSNNEQFF; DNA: TGTGCCAGCAGCGCTATAACGTCGAACAATGAGCAGTTCTTC